This T cell receptor beta chain is drawn from a study of T cells in Graves' hyperthyroidism and ophthalmopathy. The germline V gene has CDR1 MDHEN and CDR2 SYDVKM. This CDR3 comprises 13 residues. V was clipped by 6 bases and J by 2 bases, with 10 bases between them. This clonotype was seen many times. The CDR3 regions of TCR beta were amplified from RNA transcripts. HTBI primers were used for first-round RT-PCR of the TCR CDR3. TCRdb independently ran MiXCR on the multiplex PCR reads; one entry per CDR3 protein. Of hundreds of thousands of distinct CDR3 sequences detected, around 18% appear once; the ten largest clones hold just under 45%.

This clonotype was sampled from a man aged 35 to 55 with Graves' hyperthyroidism. Sequencing input: blood. The chain recombines TRBV28 with TRBJ1-2; D is ambiguous. This CDR3 reads CASSLTSNYGYTF. DNA for the CDR3: TGTGCCAGCAGCTTAACAAGCAACTATGGCTACACCTTC.